This TCR beta chain was retrieved from a study of blood T cell repertoires in COVID-19. Overall study: PBMCs, B-cell-depleted T cells, or T cells provided the cDNA or gDNA that made up the material.

The CDR3 covers 15 residues. V trimming: 3 bases; J trimming: 5 bases; junction bases outside the gene matches: 8. Germline V gene lookup returns CDR1 MNHEY and CDR2 SMNVEV (reference sequence). This clone came up a few times. The method was immunoSEQ multiplex PCR; TCRdb's version includes in-frame clones alone and lacks a portion of them. The data show around 300,000 clones, roughly 90% seen once. The source is a woman aged 40 to 50 who had recovered from COVID-19. V and J are TRBV27 and TRBJ1-1; the match to TRBD1 covers 8 bases. The sequenced sample was peripheral blood. CDR3 DNA sequence: TGTGCCAGCAGTTTCTTAACAGGGGGGCAAACTGAAGCTTTCTTT. This encodes CASSFLTGGQTEAFF.